These 30 T cell receptor beta chains share one sample of origin, sequenced in a study of immune characteristics of hereditary and idiopathic chronic pancreatitis. The pancreas tissue came from patients undergoing total pancreatectomy with islet autotransplantation. The assay was immunoSEQ multiplex PCR, and TCRdb's table has in-frame clones only and misses some. The table includes about 14,000 clones, roughly 80% detected once. Material: pancreas tissue with hereditary chronic pancreatitis. These receptors were collected from a human donor with chronic pancreatitis.

The chain employs TRBV30 and TRBJ2-1, with 12 bases that match TRBD2. The V and J ends lost 7 bases and 6 bases, in that order; junction bases with no gene match: 7. This CDR3 region has 14 residues. The germline gives CDR1 GTSNPN, CDR2 SVGIG (reference sequence). Written as DNA, the CDR3 is TGTGCCTTTAGACTAGCGGGAGCCTCCAATGAGCAGTTCTTC. It translates to CAFRLAGASNEQFF.

The chain employs TRBV14 and TRBJ2-1; 9 nucleotides align to TRBD1. V lost 3 bases and J lost 9; bases outside the gene matches: 3. The germline V gene has CDR1 SGHDN and CDR2 FVKESK. The CDR3 extends over 13 amino acids. CDR3 DNA: TGTGCCAGCAGCCAGGGGACAGGGCGTGAGCAGTTCTTC. Protein: CASSQGTGREQFF.

The rearrangement joins TRBV9 to TRBJ2-3, with TRBD2 matching 7 bases. The V and J ends lost 5 bases and 1 base, in that order; junction bases with no gene match: 7. CDR1 and CDR2 from the germline V gene are SGDLS and YYNGEE. The CDR3 length is 15 residues. This CDR3 is CASSPAAGGTDTQYF. As DNA, the CDR3 is TGTGCCAGCAGTCCAGCTGCGGGGGGCACAGATACGCAGTATTTT.

This clone has more than one count but fewer than ten. The genes are TRBV29-1 and TRBJ1-1; TRBD1 aligns across 7 bases. Germline CDR1 is SQVTM and CDR2 is ANQGSEA. The CDR3 has 15 amino acids. After removal of 3 bases from V and 7 bases from J, the junction contained 14 bases not matched to a gene. CDR3 loop: CSVDRALTGPSEAFF. CDR3 bases: TGCAGCGTTGACAGGGCTCTGACAGGGCCGAGTGAAGCTTTCTTT.

This clone has only a few counts. CDR3 sequence reads: CATSKPGRHGPQHF. CDR3 coding DNA: TGTGCCACCAGCAAGCCGGGACGGCATGGTCCCCAGCATTTT. V is TRBV15 and J is TRBJ1-5, with D maybe TRBD1 (5 bases). Per germline, CDR1 LNHNV and CDR2 YYDKDF (reference sequence). Trimming left V 4 bases short and J 10 bases short, with 17 bases between. This CDR3 contains 14 residues.

This chain joins TRBV6-1 and TRBJ1-3; TRBD1 matches at 9 bases. CDR1 is MNHNS, CDR2 SASEGT, per germline. This CDR3 has 16 amino acids. Trimming removed 0 bases from V and 4 bases from J; junction bases left unmatched: 4. Written as DNA, the CDR3 is TGTGCCAGCAGTGAAGCGGTGGGACAGGGAGGAAACACCATATATTTT. Protein: CASSEAVGQGGNTIYF.

With respect to this clone: Likely a read error: the CDR3 ends without its conserved phenylalanine or tryptophan. The rearrangement joins TRBV5-4 to TRBJ1-2; the D is unclear. This CDR3 has 13 residues. Trimming shortened V by 3 bases and J by 4 bases, and 10 bases separated the two germline ends. CDR1 is SGHNT, CDR2 YYREEE, per germline (reference sequence). The CDR3 DNA is TGTGCCAGCAGCTGGAGTGGGGTCTATGGCTACACCCTC. Protein sequence: CASSWSGVYGYTL.

The chain employs TRBV29-1 and TRBJ2-3; a possible D gene is TRBD1 (6 bases). V was shortened by 0 bases and J by 0 bases, with 13 bases between the two germline ends. The CDR3 length is 16 residues. Germline lookup yields CDR1 SQVTM and CDR2 ANQGSEA. CDR3: CSVEDRYRDSTDTQYF. CDR3 DNA sequence: TGCAGCGTTGAAGATCGGTACAGGGATAGCACAGATACGCAGTATTTT.

V gene TRBV29-1 combines with J gene TRBJ2-2; 7 nucleotides line up with TRBD2. V was clipped by 7 bases and J by 6 bases; unmatched bases: 14. This CDR3 is 15 amino acids long. In germline, CDR1 is SQVTM, CDR2 ANQGSEA. This CDR3 reads CSAGTRETQAGELFF. DNA of the CDR3: TGCAGCGCCGGGACGCGGGAGACTCAGGCCGGGGAGCTGTTTTTT.

The chain combines TRBV18 with TRBJ1-1; TRBD1 matches at 7 bases. The J segment lost 2 bases and the V segment lost 5 bases, leaving 8 bases of the junction unmatched. The length of the CDR3 is 15 residues. Germline values: CDR1 KGHSH, CDR2 LQKENI. CDR3 sequence reads: CASSAEQGINTEAFF. In DNA form, the CDR3 reads TGTGCCAGCTCAGCCGAACAGGGGATTAACACTGAAGCTTTCTTT.

V usage is TRBV7-9 and J usage is TRBJ1-5, with D unresolved. V lost 1 base, J lost 1 base, and 5 bases lay in between. Germline V gene sequence: CDR1 SEHNR, CDR2 FQNEAQ (reference sequence). The CDR3 is 14 amino acids. This CDR3 is CASSLGMSNQPQHF. CDR3 DNA: TGTGCCAGCAGCTTAGGGATGAGCAATCAGCCCCAGCATTTT. Using reference TRBV7-9 and TRBJ1-5 for the parts outside the CDR3, the full variable domain is DTGVSQNPRHKITKRGQNVTFRCDPISEHNRLYWYRQTLGQGPEFLTYFQNEAQLEKSRLLSDRFSAERPKGSFSTLEIQRTEQGDSAMYLCASSLGMSNQPQHFGDGTRLSIL.

By its share, this clone is medium-sized. The CDR3 bases are TGTGCCAGCAGCCCTTTAGTTAATTTAGCGGGAGTAGGAAATGAGCAGTTCTTC. Translated: CASSPLVNLAGVGNEQFF. This chain links TRBV7-9 with TRBJ2-1, with TRBD2 matching over 9 bases. From germline, CDR1 is SEHNR and CDR2 FQNEAQ (reference sequence). CDR3 length: 18 amino acids. J lost 7 bases, V lost 5 bases, and 18 bases had no gene match.

The rearrangement joins TRBV5-8 to TRBJ2-1, with a possible D match to TRBD2 (6 bases). Germline V gives CDR1 SGHTS, CDR2 YDEGEE. The CDR3 spans 14 residues. The V gene lost 5 bases and the J gene lost 7 bases, with 16 bases spanning the gap. This chain's CDR3 is CASRWGLSGNEQFF. Written as DNA, the CDR3 is TGTGCCAGCAGGTGGGGACTGTCCGGGAATGAGCAGTTCTTC.

The rearrangement joins TRBV28 to TRBJ2-3; D is perhaps TRBD2 (6 bases). The CDR3 extends over 16 amino acids. Germline assignment: CDR1 MDHEN and CDR2 SYDVKM. V was cut by 5 bases and J by 0 bases, with 15 bases left in between. CDR3 sequence reads: CASSHASDTSTDTQYF. As DNA, the CDR3 is TGTGCCAGCAGTCACGCTAGCGATACTAGCACAGATACGCAGTATTTT.

J is TRBJ1-5 and V is TRBV30; a possible D gene is TRBD1 (6 bases). The CDR3 has 12 amino acids. CDR1 and CDR2 (germline): GTSNPN, SVGIG (reference sequence). Trimming pared 5 bases from V and 3 bases from J, leaving 8 bases between. In nucleotides, the CDR3 is TGTGCCTGGGGACAGTACAATCAGCCCCAGCATTTT. Encoded protein: CAWGQYNQPQHF.

The rearrangement uses TRBV6-5 and TRBJ1-2; 8 nucleotides line up with TRBD1. The germline V gene encodes CDR1 MNHEY and CDR2 SVGAGI. The CDR3 is 15 amino acids. Trimming removed 5 bases from V and 2 bases from J; junction bases left unmatched: 7. The CDR3 DNA follows: TGTGCCAGCAGTCGCTGGGACAGGTCGAACTATGGCTACACCTTC. Its translation: CASSRWDRSNYGYTF.

The chain combines TRBV7-2 with TRBJ2-3; 7 positions match TRBD2. In germline, CDR1 is SGHTA, CDR2 FQGNSA. The V gene end was trimmed by 1 base and the J gene end by 7 bases; junction bases not matched to a gene: 11. CDR3 size: 16 residues. The CDR3 nucleotides are TGTGCCAGCAGCTTAGGGATGGTCGGGGAGGGGCATACGCAGTATTTT. Its protein product is CASSLGMVGEGHTQYF.

This clone was observed once. V is TRBV24-1 and J is TRBJ1-4; D is unresolved. Trimming removed 6 bases from V and 8 bases from J, with 12 bases in between. The CDR3 contains 13 residues. Germline CDR1 and CDR2: KGHDR and SFDVKD. In DNA, the CDR3 is TGTGCCACCAGTCCAACCTTGGGGGAAAAACTGTTTTTT. This encodes CATSPTLGEKLFF.

The rearrangement links TRBV5-6 to TRBJ1-5, with D perhaps TRBD1 (5 bases). Germline V CDR1 and CDR2: SGHDT, YYEEEE. There are 15 residues in the CDR3. V was pared by 0 bases and J by 9 bases, with 16 bases between. CDR3 bases: TGTGCCAGCAGCTTGGGAACCGGGACTGGGAGGCCCCAGCATTTT. Translated: CASSLGTGTGRPQHF.

This chain connects TRBV6-4 to TRBJ1-5; the D is unclear. Germline V gene lookup returns CDR1 MRHNA and CDR2 SNTAGT. Trimming stripped 3 bases from V and 1 base from J, with 4 bases between. The CDR3 spans 13 residues. The CDR3 DNA reads TGTGCCAGCAGTGAGGGGAGCAATCAGCCCCAGCATTTT. Protein: CASSEGSNQPQHF.

The chain combines TRBV18 with TRBJ2-6, with TRBD1 matching 7 bases. This CDR3 has 18 amino acids. After removal of 4 bases from V and 2 bases from J, the junction contained 11 bases not matched to a gene. CDR1 is KGHSH, CDR2 LQKENI, per germline. The CDR3 protein is CASSLSTGVGPGANVLTF. The CDR3 bases are TGTGCCAGCTCACTCTCCACAGGGGTCGGTCCTGGGGCCAACGTCCTGACTTTC.

This clone was counted a few times. The chain couples TRBV15 to TRBJ1-2; D is uncertain. Germline V gives CDR1 LNHNV, CDR2 YYDKDF (reference sequence). Deletions cut 1 base from V and 5 bases from J, with 8 bases between. The CDR3 extends over 13 amino acids. CDR3 loop: CATSRAGNYGYTF. In nucleotides, the CDR3 is TGTGCCACCAGCAGAGCGGGGAATTATGGCTACACCTTC.

The rearrangement uses TRBV6-5 and TRBJ2-7; 11 bases are shared with TRBD2. There are 15 residues in the CDR3. V shed 5 bases, J shed 4 bases, and the junction held 7 bases outside the gene matches. Germline V gives CDR1 MNHEY, CDR2 SVGAGI. The chain's CDR3 is CASSIRLAGPYEQYF. The CDR3 DNA sequence: TGTGCCAGCAGTATCAGACTAGCGGGACCGTACGAGCAGTACTTC.

This chain links TRBV5-5 with TRBJ1-2; D gene unclear. The ends were cut back, 3 bases at V and 3 bases at J, with 6 bases in the middle. Per germline, CDR1 SGHKS and CDR2 YYEKEE (reference sequence). The CDR3 is 12 amino acids. CDR3 amino acids: CASSSLDYGYTF. CDR3 DNA sequence: TGTGCCAGCAGCTCCCTCGACTATGGCTACACCTTC.

The chain uses TRBV6-5 and TRBJ2-7; the match to TRBD1 covers 8 bases. Losses at the gene ends were 6 bases for V and 0 bases for J; bases not matched to a gene: 7. Germline V CDR1 and CDR2: MNHEY, SVGAGI. This CDR3 is 15 amino acids long. CDR3 amino acids: CASRPTGTGSYEQYF. The CDR3 DNA is TGTGCCAGCAGGCCAACCGGGACAGGCTCCTACGAGCAGTACTTC.

The V call is TRBV19, the J call TRBJ2-7; D might be TRBD2 (5 bases). CDR1 and CDR2 (germline): LNHDA, SQIVND (reference sequence). Trimming pared 3 bases from V and 0 bases from J, leaving 9 bases between. The CDR3 loop spans 14 amino acids. CDR3 residues: CASSMGALSYEQYF. CDR3 nucleotides: TGTGCCAGTAGTATGGGAGCGCTCTCCTACGAGCAGTACTTC. The full variable domain, its missing parts supplied by reference TRBV19 and TRBJ2-7, is DGGITQSPKYLFRKEGQNVTLSCEQNLNHDAMYWYRQDPGQGLRLIYYSQIVNDFQKGDIAEGYSVSREKKESFPLTVTSAQKNPTAFYLCASSMGALSYEQYFGPGTRLTVT.

V gene TRBV5-1 combines with J gene TRBJ2-2, with 10 bases fitting TRBD1. The CDR3 runs to 15 residues. Trimming at V came to 3 bases and at J to 7 bases, leaving 6 bases not matched to a gene. Germline V gives CDR1 SGHRS, CDR2 YFSETQ. CDR3 region: CASSYGTGDVGELFF. As DNA, the CDR3 is TGCGCCAGCAGCTACGGGACAGGGGATGTCGGGGAGCTGTTTTTT.

The chain employs TRBV3-1 (or the pseudogene TRBV3-2) and TRBJ2-7; D ambiguous. The V gene's germline CDR1 is LGHDT and CDR2 YNNKEL (reference sequence). V was shortened by 4 bases and J by 3 bases, with 7 bases between the two germline ends. The CDR3 is 12 amino acids. The CDR3 region is CASSLGLYEQYF. The CDR3 DNA follows: TGTGCCAGCAGCCTCGGTCTCTACGAGCAGTACTTC.

CDR3: CASSPGQLSYEQYF. In nucleotides, the CDR3 is TGCGCCAGCAGCCCAGGACAGCTGTCCTACGAGCAGTACTTC. The chain links TRBV5-1 to TRBJ2-7; possible D gene TRBD1, 6 bases. The CDR3 is made up of 14 amino acids. Per germline, CDR1 SGHRS and CDR2 YFSETQ. The germline V and J ends were trimmed by 4 bases and 1 base, with 12 bases remaining between them.

To note about this clone: The junction shows a germline mismatch at one end, possibly a read error. The V gene is TRBV5-4, the J gene TRBJ2-7; a weak D match, TRBD1 (7 bases). Germline-derived CDR1 and CDR2 are SGHNT and YYREEE (reference sequence). The CDR3 runs 12 residues. The CDR3 sequence is CASGRDSATQDF. CDR3 nucleotide sequence: TGTGCCAGCGGGCGGGACAGCGCAACCCAGGACTTC.